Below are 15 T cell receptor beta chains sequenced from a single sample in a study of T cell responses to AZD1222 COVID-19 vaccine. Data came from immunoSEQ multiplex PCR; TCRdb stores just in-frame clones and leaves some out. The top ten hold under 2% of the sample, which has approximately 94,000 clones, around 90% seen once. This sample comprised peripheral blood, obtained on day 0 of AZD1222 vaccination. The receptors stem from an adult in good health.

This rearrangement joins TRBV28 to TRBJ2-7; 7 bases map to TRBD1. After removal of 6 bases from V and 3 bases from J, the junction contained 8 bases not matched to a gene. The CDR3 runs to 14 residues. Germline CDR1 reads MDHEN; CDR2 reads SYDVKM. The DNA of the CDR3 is TGTGCCAGCAGGATGGGACAGAGAAGCTACGAGCAGTACTTC. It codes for CASRMGQRSYEQYF.

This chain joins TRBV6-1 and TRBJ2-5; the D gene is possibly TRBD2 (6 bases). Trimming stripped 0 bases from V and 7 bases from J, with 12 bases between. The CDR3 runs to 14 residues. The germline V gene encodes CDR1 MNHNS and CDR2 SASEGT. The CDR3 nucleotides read TGTGCCAGCAGTGAAGCTGGGGGACTGGGGACCCAGTACTTC. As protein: CASSEAGGLGTQYF.

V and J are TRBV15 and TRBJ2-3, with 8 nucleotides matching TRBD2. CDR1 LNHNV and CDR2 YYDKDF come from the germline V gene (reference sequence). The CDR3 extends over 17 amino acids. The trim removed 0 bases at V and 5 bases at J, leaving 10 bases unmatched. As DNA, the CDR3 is TGTGCCACCAGCAGAGATCTGAGCGGGAGTTCTGTAGATACGCAGTATTTT. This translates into CATSRDLSGSSVDTQYF.

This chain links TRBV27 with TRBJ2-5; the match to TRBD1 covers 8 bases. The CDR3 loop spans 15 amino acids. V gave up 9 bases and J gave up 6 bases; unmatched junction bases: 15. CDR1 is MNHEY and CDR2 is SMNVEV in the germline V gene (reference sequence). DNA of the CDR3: TGTGCCAGTTATACCCCGGGACAGGACGGGCAGACCCAGTACTTC. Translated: CASYTPGQDGQTQYF.

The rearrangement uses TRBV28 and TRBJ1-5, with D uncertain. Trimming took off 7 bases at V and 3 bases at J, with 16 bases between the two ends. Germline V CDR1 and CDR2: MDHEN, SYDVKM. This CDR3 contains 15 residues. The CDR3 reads CASILGWAANQPQHF. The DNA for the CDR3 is TGTGCCAGCATCTTGGGTTGGGCAGCCAATCAGCCCCAGCATTTT.

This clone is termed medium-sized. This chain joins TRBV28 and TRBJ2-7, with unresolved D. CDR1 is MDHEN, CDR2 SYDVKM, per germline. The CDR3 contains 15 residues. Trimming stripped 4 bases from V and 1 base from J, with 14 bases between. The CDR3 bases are TGTGCCAGCAGTTCGGTGGAAGGCCCTTCCTACGAGCAGTACTTC. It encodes CASSSVEGPSYEQYF.

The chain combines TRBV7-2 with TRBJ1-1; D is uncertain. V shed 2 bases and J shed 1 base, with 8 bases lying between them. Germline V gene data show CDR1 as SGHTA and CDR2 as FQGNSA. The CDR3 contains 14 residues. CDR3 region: CASSLLPSNTEAFF. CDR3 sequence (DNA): TGTGCCAGCAGCTTATTGCCTTCGAACACTGAAGCTTTCTTT.

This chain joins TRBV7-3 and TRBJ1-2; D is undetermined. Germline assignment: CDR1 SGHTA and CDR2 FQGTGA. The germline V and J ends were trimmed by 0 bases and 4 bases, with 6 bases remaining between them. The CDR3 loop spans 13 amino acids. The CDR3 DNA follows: TGTGCCAGCAGCTTAACAGGGCTCTATGGCTACACCTTC. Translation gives CASSLTGLYGYTF.

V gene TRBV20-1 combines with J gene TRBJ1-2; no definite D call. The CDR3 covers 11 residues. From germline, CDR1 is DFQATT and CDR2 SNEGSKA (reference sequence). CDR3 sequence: CSGYQNYGYTF. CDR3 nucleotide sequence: TGCAGCGGTTACCAAAATTATGGCTACACCTTC.

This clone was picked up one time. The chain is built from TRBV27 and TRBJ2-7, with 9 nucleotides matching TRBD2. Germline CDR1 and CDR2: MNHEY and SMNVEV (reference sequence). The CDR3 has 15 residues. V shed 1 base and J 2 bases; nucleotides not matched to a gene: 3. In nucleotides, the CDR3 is TGTGCCAGCAGTTTATTGACTAGCGGAACCTACGAGCAGTACTTC. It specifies CASSLLTSGTYEQYF.

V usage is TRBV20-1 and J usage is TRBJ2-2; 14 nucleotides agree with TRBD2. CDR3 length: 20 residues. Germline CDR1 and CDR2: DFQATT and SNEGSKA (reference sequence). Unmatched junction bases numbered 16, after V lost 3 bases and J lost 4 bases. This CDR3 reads CSASRAPGTSGRGPTGELFF. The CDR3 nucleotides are TGCAGTGCTAGTAGGGCTCCCGGGACTAGCGGGAGAGGCCCCACCGGGGAGCTGTTTTTT.

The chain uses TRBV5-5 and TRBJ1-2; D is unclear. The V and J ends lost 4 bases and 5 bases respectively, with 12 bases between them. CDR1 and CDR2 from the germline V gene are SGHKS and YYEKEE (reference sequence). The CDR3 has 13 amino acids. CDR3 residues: CASSGGRAYGYTF. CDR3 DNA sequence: TGTGCCAGCAGCGGCGGTAGGGCATATGGCTACACCTTC. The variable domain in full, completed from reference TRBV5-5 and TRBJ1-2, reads DAGVTQSPTHLIKTRGQQVTLRCSPISGHKSVSWYQQVLGQGPQFIFQYYEKEERGRGNFPDRFSARQFPNYSSELNVNALLLGDSALYLCASSGGRAYGYTFGSGTRLTVV.

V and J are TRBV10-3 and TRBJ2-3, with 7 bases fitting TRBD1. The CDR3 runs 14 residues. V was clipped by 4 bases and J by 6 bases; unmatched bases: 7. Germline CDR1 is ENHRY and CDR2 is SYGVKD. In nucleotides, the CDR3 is TGTGCCATCAGTGTCGACAGGGTAACGGATACGCAGTATTTT. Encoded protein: CAISVDRVTDTQYF.

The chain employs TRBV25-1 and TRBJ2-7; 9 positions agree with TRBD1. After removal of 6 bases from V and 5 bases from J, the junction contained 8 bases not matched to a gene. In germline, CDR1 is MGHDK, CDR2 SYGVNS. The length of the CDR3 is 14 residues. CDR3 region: CASSEPGTGNEQYF. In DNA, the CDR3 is TGTGCCAGCAGCGAACCCGGGACAGGGAACGAGCAGTACTTC.

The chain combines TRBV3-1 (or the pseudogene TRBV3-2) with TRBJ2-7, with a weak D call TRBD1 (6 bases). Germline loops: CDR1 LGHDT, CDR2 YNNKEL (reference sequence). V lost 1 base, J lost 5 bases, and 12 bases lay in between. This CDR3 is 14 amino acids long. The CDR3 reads CASSQGAGADEQYF. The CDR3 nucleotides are TGTGCCAGCAGCCAAGGGGCAGGGGCGGACGAGCAGTACTTC.